The 14 T cell receptor beta chains given below trace back to one sample, sequenced in a study of cytomegalovirus exposure and HLA in healthy donors. PCR employed 60 Vbeta and 13 Jbeta primers. Clones were read by immunoSEQ multiplex PCR, and TCRdb kept only the in-frame ones, dropping some. The data show 85,000 to 130,000 clones, 70% to 75% seen once. Sequenced: PBMCs. These receptors were collected from a female donor in good health and CMV-seronegative.

The chain joins TRBV10-1 to TRBJ2-1, with 9 bases lining up with TRBD2. J lost 7 bases, V lost 3 bases, and 13 bases had no gene match. The germline V gene encodes CDR1 WNHNN and CDR2 SYGVQD (reference sequence). This CDR3 comprises 17 residues. The CDR3 nucleotides read TGCGCCAGCAGTGATAGGGTAGCGGGAGTAGGTTGGAATGAGCAGTTCTTC. This gives the protein CASSDRVAGVGWNEQFF.

The genes are TRBV23-1 and TRBJ1-4; D is uncertain. TRBV23-1 is assigned to the ORF class and has an uncertain function. The V gene lost 2 bases and the J gene lost 2 bases, with 9 bases spanning the gap. This CDR3 has 15 amino acids. CDR3 coding DNA: TGCGCCAGCAGTCAAAACAGAGGGACTAATGAAAAACTGTTTTTT. Translated: CASSQNRGTNEKLFF.

This clone was detected once. The chain links TRBV18 to TRBJ2-5; D is perhaps TRBD2 (5 bases). Trimming left V 2 bases short and J 2 bases short, with 12 bases between. The CDR3 extends over 15 amino acids. Germline CDR1 is KGHSH and CDR2 is LQKENI. CDR3 protein: CASSPTPSRQETQYF. Written as DNA, the CDR3 is TGTGCCAGCTCACCAACCCCTAGCCGTCAAGAGACCCAGTACTTC.

The J gene is TRBJ2-1, the V gene TRBV10-3; weak D call: TRBD1 (6 bases). The CDR3 consists of 12 residues. The V and J ends lost 6 bases and 9 bases respectively, with 12 bases between them. Per germline, CDR1 ENHRY and CDR2 SYGVKD. This chain's CDR3 is CAISLQGSEQFF. Written as DNA, the CDR3 is TGTGCCATCAGCCTACAGGGAAGTGAGCAGTTCTTC.

This clone was recorded only once. The CDR3 loop is CASSLDSVKADTQYF. CDR3 nucleotides: TGTGCCAGCAGCCTTGACTCCGTCAAAGCAGATACGCAGTATTTT. This chain links TRBV5-4 with TRBJ2-3; D not certain. Germline V gene lookup returns CDR1 SGHNT and CDR2 YYREEE (reference sequence). The CDR3 has 15 residues. V gave up 4 bases and J gave up 4 bases, with 16 bases separating them.

The chain recombines TRBV28 with TRBJ2-6, with TRBD1 identical over 7 bases. In germline, CDR1 is MDHEN, CDR2 SYDVKM. V lost 6 bases and J lost 0; bases outside the gene matches: 2. This CDR3 has 15 amino acids. CDR3 coding DNA: TGTGCCAGCAGGACAGGGATCTCTGGGGCCAACGTCCTGACTTTC. It yields the protein CASRTGISGANVLTF.

This clone was observed a few times. The chain carries TRBV6-5 and TRBJ2-2, with 10 bases that match TRBD1. The CDR3 consists of 16 residues. Per germline, CDR1 MNHEY and CDR2 SVGAGI. The V gene end was trimmed by 2 bases and the J gene end by 3 bases; junction bases not matched to a gene: 3. This chain's CDR3 is CASSYRQGAYTGELFF. DNA of the CDR3: TGTGCCAGCAGTTACCGACAGGGGGCGTACACCGGGGAGCTGTTTTTT.

J is TRBJ2-1 and V is TRBV5-1, with TRBD2 matching over 10 bases. The CDR3 loop spans 15 amino acids. V shed 2 bases and J 5 bases; nucleotides not matched to a gene: 4. Per germline, CDR1 SGHRS and CDR2 YFSETQ. In nucleotides, the CDR3 is TGCGCCAGCAGCTTCTACGGGACTAGCGACAATGAGCAGTTCTTC. Protein: CASSFYGTSDNEQFF.

This rearrangement joins TRBV4-1 to TRBJ1-1; D perhaps matches TRBD1 (6 bases). The CDR3 loop spans 13 amino acids. Germline V gene lookup returns CDR1 MGHRA and CDR2 YSYEKL. V was clipped by 5 bases and J by 6 bases, with 13 bases between them. CDR3 DNA sequence: TGCGCCAGCAGCTTAAGCGAGGGGGCTGAAGCTTTCTTT. Translation: CASSLSEGAEAFF.

The rearrangement uses TRBV30 and TRBJ2-7; 8 bases map to TRBD1. The trim removed 2 bases at V and 4 bases at J, leaving 7 bases unmatched. Germline V gene data show CDR1 as GTSNPN and CDR2 as SVGIG (reference sequence). The CDR3 runs 14 residues. The CDR3 region is CAWSRAGGVYEQYF. The CDR3, as DNA: TGTGCCTGGAGTCGGGCAGGGGGCGTGTACGAGCAGTACTTC.

The gene calls are TRBV28 and TRBJ2-7, with TRBD2 identical over 15 bases. J lost 4 bases, V lost 6 bases, and 10 bases had no gene match. CDR3 size: 17 residues. CDR1 and CDR2 (germline): MDHEN, SYDVKM. CDR3 region: CASSPPRTSGRVYEQYF. Here the CDR3 DNA reads TGTGCCAGCAGCCCCCCCCGGACTAGCGGGAGGGTTTACGAGCAGTACTTC. Variable domain in full (rest from reference TRBV28 and TRBJ2-7): DVKVTQSSRYLVKRTGEKVFLECVQDMDHENMFWYRQDPGLGLRLIYFSYDVKMKEKGDIPEGYSVSREKKERFSLILESASTNQTSMYLCASSPPRTSGRVYEQYFGPGTRLTVT.

This clone was counted between two and nine times. This chain connects TRBV30 to TRBJ1-2; tentative D call: TRBD1 (6 bases). Between the trimmed V and J ends, which lost 5 bases and 4 bases, there was a span of 20 bases. Germline loops: CDR1 GTSNPN, CDR2 SVGIG (reference sequence). This CDR3 has 15 amino acids. The CDR3 nucleotides read TGTGCCTGGGGGACCCTGGGTGGACAGCTCTATGGCTACACCTTC. Amino acids: CAWGTLGGQLYGYTF.

There are a few counts of this clone. The chain links TRBV6-1 to TRBJ1-2, with D hard to call. Germline CDR1 is MNHNS and CDR2 is SASEGT. Trimming stripped 1 base from V and 0 bases from J, with 18 bases between. The CDR3 has 18 residues. CDR3 sequence (DNA): TGTGCCAGCAGTGAAGTAGGTCGGAACCTGGCGGCTAACTATGGCTACACCTTC. It translates to CASSEVGRNLAANYGYTF.

The rearrangement joins TRBV27 to TRBJ2-5; 11 nucleotides line up with TRBD1. Germline-derived CDR1 and CDR2 are MNHEY and SMNVEV (reference sequence). CDR3 length equals 16 residues. J gave up 5 bases and V 5 bases, and 10 bases lay outside the gene matches. Here the CDR3 DNA reads TGTGCCAGCAGTCCCCGGGACAGGGGGGCTGGGGAGACCCAGTACTTC. It is translated as CASSPRDRGAGETQYF.